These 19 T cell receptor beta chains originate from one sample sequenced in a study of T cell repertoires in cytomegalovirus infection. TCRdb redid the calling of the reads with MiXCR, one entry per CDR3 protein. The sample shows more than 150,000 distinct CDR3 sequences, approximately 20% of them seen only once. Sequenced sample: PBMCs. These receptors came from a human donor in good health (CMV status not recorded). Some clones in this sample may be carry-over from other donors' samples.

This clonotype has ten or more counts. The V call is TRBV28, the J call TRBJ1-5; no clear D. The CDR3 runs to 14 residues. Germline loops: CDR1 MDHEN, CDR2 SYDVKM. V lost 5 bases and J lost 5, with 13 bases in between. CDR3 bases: TGTGCCAGCAGTAACCGGGGTTTTTATCAGCCCCAGCATTTT. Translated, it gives CASSNRGFYQPQHF. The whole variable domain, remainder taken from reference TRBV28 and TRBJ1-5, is DVKVTQSSRYLVKRTGEKVFLECVQDMDHENMFWYRQDPGLGLRLIYFSYDVKMKEKGDIPEGYSVSREKKERFSLILESASTNQTSMYLCASSNRGFYQPQHFGDGTRLSIL.

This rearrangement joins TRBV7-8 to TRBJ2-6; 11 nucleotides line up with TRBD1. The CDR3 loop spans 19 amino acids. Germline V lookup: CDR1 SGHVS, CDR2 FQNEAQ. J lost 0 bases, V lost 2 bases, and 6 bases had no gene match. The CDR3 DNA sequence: TGTGCCAGCAGCTTATTTGGGACAGGGGGACTCTCTGGGGCCAACGTCCTGACTTTC. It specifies CASSLFGTGGLSGANVLTF.

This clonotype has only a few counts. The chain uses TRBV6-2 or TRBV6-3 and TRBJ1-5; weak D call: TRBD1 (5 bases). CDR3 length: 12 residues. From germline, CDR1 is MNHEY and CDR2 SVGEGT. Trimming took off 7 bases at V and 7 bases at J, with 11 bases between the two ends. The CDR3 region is CASTNPGQPQHF. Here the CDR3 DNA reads TGTGCCAGCACCAACCCAGGGCAGCCCCAGCATTTT.

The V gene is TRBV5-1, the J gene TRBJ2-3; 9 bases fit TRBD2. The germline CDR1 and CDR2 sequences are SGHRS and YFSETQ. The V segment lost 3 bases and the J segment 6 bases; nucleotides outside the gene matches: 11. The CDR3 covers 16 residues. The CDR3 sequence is CASSYLGLALVDTQYF. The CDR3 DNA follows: TGCGCCAGCAGCTACTTAGGACTAGCGCTCGTGGATACGCAGTATTTT.

The CDR3 is CASSYPSGGGFF. CDR3 nucleotides: TGTGCCAGCAGTTACCCCTCGGGAGGAGGGTTCTTC. V usage is TRBV6-6 and J usage is TRBJ2-1, with 7 nucleotides matching TRBD2. V shed 2 bases, J shed 15 bases, and the junction held 7 bases outside the gene matches. The CDR3 extends over 12 amino acids. In germline, CDR1 is MNHNY, CDR2 SVGAGI (reference sequence).

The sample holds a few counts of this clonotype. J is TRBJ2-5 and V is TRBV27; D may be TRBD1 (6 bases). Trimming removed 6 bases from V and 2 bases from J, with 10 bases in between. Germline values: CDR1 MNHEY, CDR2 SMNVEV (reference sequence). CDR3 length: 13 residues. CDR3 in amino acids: CASSQQGQETQYF. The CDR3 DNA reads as TGTGCCAGCAGCCAGCAGGGGCAAGAGACCCAGTACTTC.

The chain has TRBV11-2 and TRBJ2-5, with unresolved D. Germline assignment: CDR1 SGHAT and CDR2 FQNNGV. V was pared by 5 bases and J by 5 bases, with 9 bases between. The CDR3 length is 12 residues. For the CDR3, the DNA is TGTGCCAGCAGCGGGAAGAAGGAGACCCAGTACTTC. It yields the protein CASSGKKETQYF. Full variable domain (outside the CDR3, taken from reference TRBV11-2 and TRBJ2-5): EAGVAQSPRYKIIEKRQSVAFWCNPISGHATLYWYQQILGQGPKLLIQFQNNGVVDDSQLPKDRFSAERLKGVDSTLKIQPAKLEDSAVYLCASSGKKETQYFGPGTRLLVL.

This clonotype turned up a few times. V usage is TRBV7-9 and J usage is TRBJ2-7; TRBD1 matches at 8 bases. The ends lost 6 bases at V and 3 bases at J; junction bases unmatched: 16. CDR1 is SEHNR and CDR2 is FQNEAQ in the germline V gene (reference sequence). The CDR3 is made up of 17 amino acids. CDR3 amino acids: CASSRTGSSKNFYEQYF. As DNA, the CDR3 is TGTGCCAGCAGTCGGACAGGGTCCAGTAAGAACTTCTACGAGCAGTACTTC.

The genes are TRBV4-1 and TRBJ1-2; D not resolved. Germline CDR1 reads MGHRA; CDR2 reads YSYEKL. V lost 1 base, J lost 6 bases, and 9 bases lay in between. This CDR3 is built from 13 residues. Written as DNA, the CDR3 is TGCGCCAGCAGCCAAGCAAAAGGGAATGGCTACACCTTC. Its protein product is CASSQAKGNGYTF.

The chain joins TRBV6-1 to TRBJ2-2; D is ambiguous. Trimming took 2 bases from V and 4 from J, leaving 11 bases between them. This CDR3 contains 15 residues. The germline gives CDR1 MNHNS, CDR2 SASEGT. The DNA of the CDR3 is TGTGCCAGCAGTGAATCCGGGCAAGGCACCGGGGAGCTGTTTTTT. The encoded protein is CASSESGQGTGELFF.

CDR3: CASILSTGGWTDTQYF. Here the CDR3 DNA reads TGTGCCAGCATTCTTTCGACAGGGGGCTGGACAGATACGCAGTATTTT. The V call is TRBV2, the J call TRBJ2-3; 10 nucleotides align to TRBD1. Germline assignment: CDR1 SNHLY and CDR2 FYNNEI. The CDR3 spans 16 residues. With V trimmed by 7 bases and J by 3 bases, 10 bases remained unmatched.

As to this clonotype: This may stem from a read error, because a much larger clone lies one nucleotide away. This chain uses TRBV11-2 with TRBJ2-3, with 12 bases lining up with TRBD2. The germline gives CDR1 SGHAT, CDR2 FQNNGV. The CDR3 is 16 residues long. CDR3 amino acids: CASSYQGLAGRDTRYF. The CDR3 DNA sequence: TGTGCCAGCAGTTACCAGGGACTAGCGGGTAGGGATACGCGGTATTTT. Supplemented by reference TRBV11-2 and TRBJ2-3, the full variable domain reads EAGVAQSPRYKIIEKRQSVAFWCNPISGHATLYWYQQILGQGPKLLIQFQNNGVVDDSQLPKDRFSAERLKGVDSTLKIQPAKLEDSAVYLCASSYQGLAGRDTRYFGPGTRLTVL.

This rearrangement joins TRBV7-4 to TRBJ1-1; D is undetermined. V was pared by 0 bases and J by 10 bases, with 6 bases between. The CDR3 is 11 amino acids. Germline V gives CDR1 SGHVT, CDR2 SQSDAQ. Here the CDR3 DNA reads TGTGCCAGCAGCTTAGCCGGGCGAGCTTTCTTT. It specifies CASSLAGRAFF.

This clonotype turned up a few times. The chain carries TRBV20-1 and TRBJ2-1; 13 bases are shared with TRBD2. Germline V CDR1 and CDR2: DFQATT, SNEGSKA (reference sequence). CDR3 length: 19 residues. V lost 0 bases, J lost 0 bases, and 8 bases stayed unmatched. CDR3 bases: TGCAGTGCTAGAGACCTCGGACTAGCGGGAGTAAGCTCCTACAATGAGCAGTTCTTC. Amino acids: CSARDLGLAGVSSYNEQFF.

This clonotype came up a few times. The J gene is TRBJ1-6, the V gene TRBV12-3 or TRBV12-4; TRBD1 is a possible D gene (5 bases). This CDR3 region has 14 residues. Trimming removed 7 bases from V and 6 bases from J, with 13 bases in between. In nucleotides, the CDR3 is TGTGCCAGCAAGGAGGGAAGGGGTAATTCACCCCTCCACTTT. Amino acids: CASKEGRGNSPLHF.

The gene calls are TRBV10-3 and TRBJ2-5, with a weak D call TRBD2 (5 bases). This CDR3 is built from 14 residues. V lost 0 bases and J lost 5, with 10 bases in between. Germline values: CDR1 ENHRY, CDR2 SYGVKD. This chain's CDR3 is CAISESRVGETQYF. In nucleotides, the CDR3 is TGTGCCATCAGTGAGTCGAGGGTAGGGGAGACCCAGTACTTC.

In nucleotides, the CDR3 is TGTGCCAGCAGTTACATGGGACATAGCACAGATACGCAGTATTTT. This codes for CASSYMGHSTDTQYF. The chain links TRBV6-4 to TRBJ2-3, with D tentatively TRBD1 (6 bases). Germline CDR1 is MRHNA and CDR2 is SNTAGT. V lost 5 bases to trimming and J lost 0 bases, with 12 bases between them. The CDR3 spans 15 residues.

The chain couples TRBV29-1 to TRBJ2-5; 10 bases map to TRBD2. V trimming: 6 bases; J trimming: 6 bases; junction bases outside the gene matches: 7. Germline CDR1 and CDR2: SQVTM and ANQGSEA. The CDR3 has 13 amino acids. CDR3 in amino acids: CSVDTSGAKTQYF. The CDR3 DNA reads TGCAGCGTGGACACTAGCGGGGCGAAGACCCAGTACTTC.

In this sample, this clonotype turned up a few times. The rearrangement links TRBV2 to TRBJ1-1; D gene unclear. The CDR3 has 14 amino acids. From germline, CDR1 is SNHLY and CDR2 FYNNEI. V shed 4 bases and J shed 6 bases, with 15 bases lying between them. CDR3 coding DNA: TGTGCCAGCAGTGGGGGTACGTTGGGCCCTGAAGCTTTCTTT. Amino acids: CASSGGTLGPEAFF.